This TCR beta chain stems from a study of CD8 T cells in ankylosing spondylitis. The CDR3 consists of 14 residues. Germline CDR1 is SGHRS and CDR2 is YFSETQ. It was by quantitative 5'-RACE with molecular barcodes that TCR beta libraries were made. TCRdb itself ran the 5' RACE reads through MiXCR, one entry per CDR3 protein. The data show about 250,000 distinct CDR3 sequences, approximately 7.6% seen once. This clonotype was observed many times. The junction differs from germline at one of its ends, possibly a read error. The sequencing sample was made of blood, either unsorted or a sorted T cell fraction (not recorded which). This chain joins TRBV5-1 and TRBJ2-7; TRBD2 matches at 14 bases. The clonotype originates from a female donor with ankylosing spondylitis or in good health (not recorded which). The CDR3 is CASSSTRLAGGPNF. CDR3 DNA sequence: TGCGCCAGCAGCTCCACCCGACTAGCGGGAGGGCCGAACTTC.